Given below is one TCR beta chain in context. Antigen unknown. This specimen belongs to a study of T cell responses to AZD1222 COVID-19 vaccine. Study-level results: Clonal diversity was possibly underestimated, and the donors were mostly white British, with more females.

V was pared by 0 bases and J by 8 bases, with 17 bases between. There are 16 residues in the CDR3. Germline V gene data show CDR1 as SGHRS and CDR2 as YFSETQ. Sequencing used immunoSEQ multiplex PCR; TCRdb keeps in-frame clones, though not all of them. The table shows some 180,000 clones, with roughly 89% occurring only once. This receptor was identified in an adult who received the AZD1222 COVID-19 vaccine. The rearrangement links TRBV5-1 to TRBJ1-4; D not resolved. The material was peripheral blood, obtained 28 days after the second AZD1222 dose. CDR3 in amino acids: CASSLDPWEGREKLFF. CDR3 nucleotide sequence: TGCGCCAGCAGCTTGGATCCCTGGGAAGGGAGAGAAAAACTGTTTTTT.